This T cell receptor (beta chain) emerged from a study of T cells after yellow fever vaccination. Study-wide results and caveats: Among primary-vaccination clones, most reappeared after the booster, at just under 98% for CD4 and about 90% for CD8. Overall, a small share of clonotypes was seen in both CD4 and CD8 compartments. Within FACS-sorted repertoires, abundant clonotypes contaminating from the bulk population could be present. Compared with primary, the secondary response was weaker and peaked at day 5, not 15.

This clonotype was counted only a few times. The target antigen is unknown. Germline CDR1 SGHRS, CDR2 YFSETQ. The CDR3 is made up of 13 amino acids. Trimming took 5 bases from V and 3 from J, leaving 11 bases between them. MiXCR was run by TCRdb on the 5' RACE reads, yielding one entry per CDR3 protein. Of 240,000 or so distinct CDR3 sequences detected, 6% to 7.5% appear once; the ten largest clones hold roughly 0.9%. The V and J genes are TRBV5-1 and TRBJ2-5; no clear D gene. The clonotype was recovered from a man aged 25 to 40 who received the YFV17D yellow fever vaccine. The starting material was CD4+ T cells sorted from PBMCs, obtained 15 days after the yellow fever booster vaccination. The CDR3 nucleotides are TGCGCCAGCAGTGTAGGGCTGGAAGAGACCCAGTACTTC. This translates into CASSVGLEETQYF.